The clone carrying this TCR beta chain appeared a few times. What it binds is unknown. The sample originates from a study of T cell repertoires in cytomegalovirus infection. Findings and limits, study-wide: Clonotype analysis showed dominance of the ex vivo response by HLA-C-restricted CMV-specific TCR beta clonotypes.

TCRdb itself ran the reads through MiXCR, one entry per CDR3 protein. The sample lists hundreds of thousands of distinct CDR3 sequences, about 24% occurring once. Germline loops: CDR1 SGHVS, CDR2 FQNEAQ. There are 15 residues in the CDR3. J was trimmed by 10 bases and V by 1 base; bases with no gene match: 12. The clonotype was recovered from a human donor in good health (CMV status not recorded). Some clones in this sample may be carry-over from other donors' samples. The genes are TRBV7-8 and TRBJ1-1, with 7 bases fitting TRBD1. The source material was CD8+ T cells from PBMCs. The CDR3 DNA reads TGTGCCAGCAGCTTAGGGCCCCAGGGGGGCACGGGAGCTTTCTTT. It yields the protein CASSLGPQGGTGAFF. The full variable domain, its missing parts supplied by reference TRBV7-8 and TRBJ1-1, is GAGVSQSPRYKVAKRGQDVALRCDPISGHVSLFWYQQALGQGPEFLTYFQNEAQLDKSGLPSDRFFAERPEGSVSTLKIQRTQQEDSAVYLCASSLGPQGGTGAFFGQGTRLTVV.